This TCR beta chain was profiled in a study of response to subunit inactivated influenza vaccine. Study-level findings and limits: There was a suggestion from the authors that each seasonal influenza vaccination recruits few new T cells.

Via MiXCR, TCRdb re-called the RT-PCR reads, giving one row per CDR3 protein. The table has about 830,000 distinct CDR3 sequences, approximately 18% seen once; the top ten hold roughly 10%. The sample holds many counts of this clonotype. The antigen remains undetermined. The sequence came from a man aged 50-60 years who received an inactivated influenza vaccine. Sequenced material: PBMCs from blood, taken about 5 days after vaccination.

CDR3 residues: CSVEVGTNTGELFF. CDR3 DNA: TGCAGCGTTGAAGTCGGAACGAACACCGGGGAGCTGTTTTTT. The chain recombines TRBV29-1 with TRBJ2-2; the D is unclear. The CDR3 extends over 14 amino acids. Germline CDR1 and CDR2: SQVTM and ANQGSEA. Trimming left V 1 base short and J 0 bases short, with 6 bases between.